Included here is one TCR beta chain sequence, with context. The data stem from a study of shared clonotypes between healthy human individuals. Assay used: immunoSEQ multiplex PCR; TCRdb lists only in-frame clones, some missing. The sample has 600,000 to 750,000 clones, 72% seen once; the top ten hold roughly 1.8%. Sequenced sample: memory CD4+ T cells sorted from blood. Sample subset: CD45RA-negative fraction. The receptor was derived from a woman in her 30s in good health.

CDR3 in DNA: TGTGCCAGCTCACCTCTACGACAGGCAACTAATGAAAAACTGTTTTTT. Translation: CASSPLRQATNEKLFF. V is TRBV18 and J is TRBJ1-4; perhaps TRBD1 as D (6 bases). The CDR3 extends over 16 amino acids. Germline lookup yields CDR1 KGHSH and CDR2 LQKENI. Trimming took 3 bases from V and 0 from J, leaving 11 bases between them.